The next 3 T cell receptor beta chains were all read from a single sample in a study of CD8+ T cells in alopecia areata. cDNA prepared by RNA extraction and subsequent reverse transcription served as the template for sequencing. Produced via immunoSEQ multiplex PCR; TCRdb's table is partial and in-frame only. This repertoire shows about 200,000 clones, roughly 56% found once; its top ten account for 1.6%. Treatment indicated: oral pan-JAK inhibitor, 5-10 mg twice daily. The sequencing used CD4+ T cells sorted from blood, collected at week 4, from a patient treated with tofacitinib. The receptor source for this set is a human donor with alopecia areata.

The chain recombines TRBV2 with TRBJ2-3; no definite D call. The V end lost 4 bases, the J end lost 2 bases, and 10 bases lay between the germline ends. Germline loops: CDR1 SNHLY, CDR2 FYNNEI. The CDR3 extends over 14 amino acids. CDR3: CASSALTSTDTQYF. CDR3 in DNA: TGTGCCAGCAGTGCCCTAACCTCCACAGATACGCAGTATTTT.

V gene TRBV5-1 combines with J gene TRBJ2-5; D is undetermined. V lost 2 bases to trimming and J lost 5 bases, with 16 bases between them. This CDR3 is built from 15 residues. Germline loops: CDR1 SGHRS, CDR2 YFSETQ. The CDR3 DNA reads TGCGCCAGCAGCTTAGGTGACCTGGGTATGGAGACCCAGTACTTC. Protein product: CASSLGDLGMETQYF.

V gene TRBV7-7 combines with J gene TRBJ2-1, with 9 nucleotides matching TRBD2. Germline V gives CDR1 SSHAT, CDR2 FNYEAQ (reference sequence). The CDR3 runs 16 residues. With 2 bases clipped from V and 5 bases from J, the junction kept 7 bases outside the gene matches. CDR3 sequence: CASSLSGLAGNNEQFF. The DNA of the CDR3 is TGTGCCAGCAGCTTAAGTGGGCTAGCGGGGAACAATGAGCAGTTCTTC.